The sequence of this T cell receptor (beta chain) was determined in a study of cytomegalovirus exposure and HLA in healthy donors. Study-wide findings and caveats: Within an earlier analysis, most TCR beta V segments proved productive either about 90% or about 30% of the time.

PCR involved 60 Vbeta and 13 Jbeta primers. The assay was immunoSEQ multiplex PCR, and TCRdb's table has in-frame clones only and misses some. The sample lists some 110,000 clones; approximately 80% were seen once. The sample holds one count of this clone. The antigen is unknown. With 6 bases removed from V and 7 bases from J, the gap between germline ends came to 12 bases. Per germline, CDR1 MNHEY and CDR2 SVGAGI. The CDR3 is 12 amino acids. Specimen: PBMCs. This TCR was recovered from a woman aged 18-30 years in good health and CMV-seropositive. V gene TRBV6-5 combines with J gene TRBJ2-5; D is unclear. The CDR3 spells CASRPVPGTQYF. In DNA form, the CDR3 reads TGTGCCAGCAGACCAGTCCCGGGGACCCAGTACTTC.